Following are 21 T cell receptor beta chains from one sample sequenced in a study of T cells in Graves' hyperthyroidism and ophthalmopathy (dated by TCRdb to the late 2010s). Libraries came from multiplex PCR. TCRdb names Illumina HiSeq 2000 as the instrument used. Amplification of TCR beta CDR3 regions was carried out from RNA transcripts. For the first round of RT-PCR on the TCR CDR3, the HTBI primer set was used together with the Qiagen OneStep RT-PCR kit. The public reads were reanalyzed by TCRdb: fastp trimming at Q25, MiXCR alignment, in-frame beta chains only. Each CDR3 protein gets just one entry, which takes the most common genes and DNA from the rows behind it. The table for this sample lists 540,000 or so distinct CDR3 sequences; roughly 14% of them were counted only once. Of the sample, about 7% falls within the top ten clones. Source material: blood. The source of these receptors is a woman younger than 45 with Graves' hyperthyroidism.

This clonotype was seen at least ten times. The CDR3 reads CASSLVVGTYEQYF. The CDR3 coding sequence is TGCGCCAGCAGCTTGGTTGTAGGCACCTACGAGCAGTACTTC. The chain employs TRBV5-1 and TRBJ2-7; D is uncertain. Germline values: CDR1 SGHRS, CDR2 YFSETQ. Trimming left V 0 bases short and J 2 bases short, with 9 bases between. The CDR3 is 14 amino acids.

This clonotype was counted at least ten times. This chain connects TRBV2 to TRBJ2-3; unclear D gene. V dropped 6 bases and J dropped 4 bases, with 11 bases sitting between them. There are 13 residues in the CDR3. Germline assignment: CDR1 SNHLY and CDR2 FYNNEI. The CDR3 spells CASRPTPPDTQYF. In DNA, the CDR3 is TGTGCCAGCAGACCGACACCCCCAGATACGCAGTATTTT. Full variable domain (outside the CDR3, taken from reference TRBV2 and TRBJ2-3): EPEVTQTPSHQVTQMGQEVILRCVPISNHLYFYWYRQILGQKVEFLVSFYNNEISEKSEIFDDQFSVERPDGSNFTLKIRSTKLEDSAMYFCASRPTPPDTQYFGPGTRLTVL.

This rearrangement joins TRBV25-1 to TRBJ2-3; D call uncertain. The V end lost 1 base, the J end lost 4 bases, and 9 bases lay between the germline ends. The germline V gene encodes CDR1 MGHDK and CDR2 SYGVNS. This CDR3 spans 14 amino acids. The DNA of the CDR3 is TGTGCCAGCAGTGAATTCGGTGGCGCAGATACGCAGTATTTT. It translates to CASSEFGGADTQYF.

This rearrangement joins TRBV24-1 to TRBJ2-1; 8 nucleotides match TRBD1. Per germline, CDR1 KGHDR and CDR2 SFDVKD. This CDR3 region has 16 residues. J lost 2 bases, V lost 5 bases, and 7 bases had no gene match. This CDR3 is CATSANGQGPYNEQFF. DNA for the CDR3: TGTGCCACCAGTGCCAACGGACAGGGCCCCTACAATGAGCAGTTCTTC.

This clonotype was detected only a few times. In DNA, the CDR3 is TGCAGTGCGTACACTAGCCGTTCGAACACCGGGGAGCTGTTTTTT. It is translated as CSAYTSRSNTGELFF. This chain connects TRBV20-1 to TRBJ2-2, with D perhaps matching TRBD2 (6 bases). Looked up from germline, CDR1 is DFQATT and CDR2 is SNEGSKA (reference sequence). CDR3 length: 15 residues. V was cut by 6 bases and J by 0 bases, with 14 bases left in between.

The rearrangement uses TRBV20-1 and TRBJ2-1; 13 positions agree with TRBD2. Germline CDR1 reads DFQATT; CDR2 reads SNEGSKA (reference sequence). V lost 6 bases to trimming and J lost 7 bases; unmatched junction nucleotides: 15. This CDR3 spans 17 amino acids. The CDR3 region is CSAIPWTSGSSLNEQFF. In DNA form, the CDR3 reads TGCAGTGCCATCCCATGGACTAGCGGGAGCTCACTTAATGAGCAGTTCTTC.

This clonotype was observed at least ten times. This chain uses TRBV6-2 or TRBV6-3 with TRBJ2-7; 11 bases fit TRBD1. This CDR3 has 17 amino acids. V lost 2 bases to trimming and J lost 3 bases; unmatched junction nucleotides: 9. Germline loops: CDR1 MNHEY, CDR2 SVGEGT. This chain's CDR3 is CASSYVPGQGDLYEQYF. The CDR3 nucleotides read TGTGCCAGCAGTTACGTCCCGGGACAGGGGGACCTCTACGAGCAGTACTTC.

The rearrangement joins TRBV12-3 or TRBV12-4 to TRBJ2-1; TRBD2 matches 16 bases. This CDR3 is built from 18 residues. V lost 5 bases, J lost 2 bases, and 6 bases stayed unmatched. The CDR3 here is CASSAGTSGRGAYNEQFF. The CDR3 bases are TGTGCCAGCAGTGCCGGGACTAGCGGGAGGGGCGCCTACAATGAGCAGTTCTTC.

This clonotype was found many times. The V gene is TRBV7-8, the J gene TRBJ2-3, with D uncertain. V dropped 4 bases and J dropped 4 bases, with 12 bases sitting between them. The CDR3 loop spans 14 amino acids. Germline V gives CDR1 SGHVS, CDR2 FQNEAQ. CDR3 sequence (DNA): TGTGCCAGCAGCTCGACCCGGACGTCAGATACGCAGTATTTT. Translation gives CASSSTRTSDTQYF. Looking up the rest from reference TRBV7-8 and TRBJ2-3 gives the full variable domain: GAGVSQSPRYKVAKRGQDVALRCDPISGHVSLFWYQQALGQGPEFLTYFQNEAQLDKSGLPSDRFFAERPEGSVSTLKIQRTQQEDSAVYLCASSSTRTSDTQYFGPGTRLTVL.

Ten or more counts support this clonotype. V usage is TRBV27 and J usage is TRBJ2-3; tentative D call: TRBD2 (6 bases). Deletions cut 4 bases from V and 4 bases from J, with 15 bases between. There are 15 residues in the CDR3. CDR1 is MNHEY and CDR2 is SMNVEV in the germline V gene (reference sequence). Written as DNA, the CDR3 is TGTGCCAGCAGTTCGGACTACCCAATCCCAGATACGCAGTATTTT. As protein: CASSSDYPIPDTQYF.

Ten or more counts support this clonotype. The J gene is TRBJ2-1, the V gene TRBV12-5; D unclear. Trimming took off 0 bases at V and 0 bases at J, with 18 bases between the two ends. Germline CDR1 LGHNT, CDR2 FRNRAP. The CDR3 covers 19 residues. This CDR3 reads CASGLVPGSEESSYNEQFF. Written as DNA, the CDR3 is TGTGCTAGTGGTTTGGTACCCGGGTCCGAGGAGAGCTCCTACAATGAGCAGTTCTTC.

The chain employs TRBV3-1 and TRBJ2-2; TRBD2 matches 12 bases. The germline V gene has CDR1 LGHDT and CDR2 YNNKEL (reference sequence). There are 16 residues in the CDR3. With V trimmed by 4 bases and J by 4 bases, 4 bases remained unmatched. CDR3 nucleotide sequence: TGTGCCAGCAGCCGACTAGCGGGAGAGAGCACCGGGGAGCTGTTTTTT. This translates into CASSRLAGESTGELFF.

At least ten counts were recorded for this clonotype. J is TRBJ2-3 and V is TRBV28, with 9 bases identical to TRBD2. V was clipped by 4 bases and J by 2 bases; unmatched bases: 25. Germline lookup yields CDR1 MDHEN and CDR2 SYDVKM. The CDR3 contains 22 residues. The CDR3 loop is CASSYGTQWKLAGAVPTDTQYF. The CDR3 DNA follows: TGTGCCAGCAGTTACGGAACTCAGTGGAAATTAGCGGGAGCTGTCCCCACAGATACGCAGTATTTT. The entire variable domain, with the rest obtained from reference TRBV28 and TRBJ2-3, is as follows: DVKVTQSSRYLVKRTGEKVFLECVQDMDHENMFWYRQDPGLGLRLIYFSYDVKMKEKGDIPEGYSVSREKKERFSLILESASTNQTSMYLCASSYGTQWKLAGAVPTDTQYFGPGTRLTVL.

This clonotype has ten or more counts. V and J are TRBV7-2 and TRBJ2-1, with TRBD2 matching over 14 bases. CDR3 size: 20 residues. The germline V gene has CDR1 SGHTA and CDR2 FQGNSA. Losses at the gene ends were 5 bases for V and 9 bases for J; bases not matched to a gene: 21. The CDR3 sequence is CASSLFDAAPGLAGVGEQFF. CDR3 in DNA: TGTGCCAGCAGCCTCTTTGATGCCGCCCCGGGACTAGCGGGAGTAGGTGAGCAGTTCTTC.

The genes are TRBV12-3 or TRBV12-4 and TRBJ2-3, with 7 bases that match TRBD1. V shed 5 bases and J 5 bases; nucleotides not matched to a gene: 7. The CDR3 consists of 14 residues. The CDR3 DNA is TGTGCCAGCAGTGGATGGGCAGGGGGAGATACGCAGTATTTT. This encodes CASSGWAGGDTQYF.

The CDR3 reads CAISEGLGGVYEQYF. As DNA, the CDR3 is TGTGCCATCAGTGAGGGTCTAGGAGGGGTCTACGAGCAGTACTTC. The rearrangement uses TRBV10-3 and TRBJ2-7, with D maybe TRBD2 (6 bases). The V gene's germline CDR1 is ENHRY and CDR2 SYGVKD. This CDR3 contains 15 residues. Trimming took off 2 bases at V and 3 bases at J, with 14 bases between the two ends.

The table lists this clonotype with many counts. The chain carries TRBV6-1 and TRBJ2-7, with D unclear. The CDR3 is 11 amino acids. Trimming left V 2 bases short and J 6 bases short, with 5 bases between. Germline loops: CDR1 MNHNS, CDR2 SASEGT. DNA for the CDR3: TGTGCCAGCAGTGAACTTGGCGAGCAGTACTTC. It specifies CASSELGEQYF.

The V call is TRBV28, the J call TRBJ2-2; 9 bases match TRBD2. Germline V gene data show CDR1 as MDHEN and CDR2 as SYDVKM. J was trimmed by 0 bases and V by 5 bases; bases with no gene match: 7. This CDR3 has 17 amino acids. In nucleotides, the CDR3 is TGTGCCAGCAGTCCCACGTGGACTAGCGCGAACACCGGGGAGCTGTTTTTT. It yields the protein CASSPTWTSANTGELFF.

This clonotype has a handful of counts. The chain has TRBV14 and TRBJ1-1, with a weak D call TRBD1 (6 bases). V was shortened by 4 bases and J by 6 bases, with 18 bases between the two germline ends. Germline CDR1 SGHDN, CDR2 FVKESK. This CDR3 comprises 15 residues. The CDR3 region has the DNA TGTGCCAGCAGCCCACCTACAGGGATAGTTGCTGAAGCTTTCTTT. This encodes CASSPPTGIVAEAFF.

This clonotype was seen just once. The V call is TRBV4-1, the J call TRBJ2-3; 7 bases map to TRBD2. The germline V gene encodes CDR1 MGHRA and CDR2 YSYEKL. V gave up 6 bases and J gave up 4 bases; unmatched junction bases: 10. The CDR3 loop spans 15 amino acids. CDR3 DNA: TGCGCCAGCAGTAATAGCGGGCTATCAGCAGATACGCAGTATTTT. This codes for CASSNSGLSADTQYF.

This sequence joins TRBV7-2 and TRBJ1-2; TRBD1 is a possible D gene (6 bases). The germline V gene has CDR1 SGHTA and CDR2 FQGNSA. CDR3 length: 15 amino acids. Between the trimmed V and J ends, which lost 5 bases and 4 bases, there was a span of 17 bases. CDR3 bases: TGTGCCAGCAGCCCTATGGGGGGCGTGGGCTATGGCTACACCTTC. This sequence encodes CASSPMGGVGYGYTF.